The present T cell receptor (beta chain) was sequenced within a study of patients and donors after allogeneic stem cell transplantation. In TCRdb, the RT-PCR reads were re-called with MiXCR into one record per CDR3 protein. This sample has about a million distinct CDR3 sequences, with roughly 18% found just once. This clonotype was seen a few times. CDR3 length: 17 amino acids. The chain couples TRBV21-1 to TRBJ1-5. TRBV21-1 is noted as a pseudogene. Material: blood, either unsorted or a sorted T cell fraction (not recorded which). The source is a human donor who was either an allogeneic HSCT recipient or a stem cell or donor lymphocyte infusion donor (not recorded which). It is not recorded whose cells these are; they may come from a transplant donor. Here the CDR3 reads CASSKRGRGSKSQPQHF. Here the CDR3 DNA reads TGTGCCAGCAGCAAACGGGGGAGGGGGAGTAAGAGTCAGCCCCAGCATTTT.